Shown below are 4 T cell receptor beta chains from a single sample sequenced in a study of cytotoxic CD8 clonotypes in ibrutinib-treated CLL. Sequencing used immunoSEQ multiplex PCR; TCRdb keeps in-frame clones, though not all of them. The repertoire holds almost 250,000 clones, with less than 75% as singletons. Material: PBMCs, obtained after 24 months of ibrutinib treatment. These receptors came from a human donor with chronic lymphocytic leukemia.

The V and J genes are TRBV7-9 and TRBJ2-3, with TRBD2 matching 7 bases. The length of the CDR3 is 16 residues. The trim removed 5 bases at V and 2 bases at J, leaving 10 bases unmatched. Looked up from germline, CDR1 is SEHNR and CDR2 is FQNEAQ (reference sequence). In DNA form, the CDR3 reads TGTGCCAGCAGCGGAAGTAGCGGGTTCCTCACAGATACGCAGTATTTT. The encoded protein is CASSGSSGFLTDTQYF.

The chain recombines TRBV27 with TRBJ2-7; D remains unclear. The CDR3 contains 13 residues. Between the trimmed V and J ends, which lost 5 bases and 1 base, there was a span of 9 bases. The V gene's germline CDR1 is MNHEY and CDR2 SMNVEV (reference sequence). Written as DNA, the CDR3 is TGTGCCAGCAGTGGTCCATATTCCTACGAGCAGTACTTC. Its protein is CASSGPYSYEQYF.

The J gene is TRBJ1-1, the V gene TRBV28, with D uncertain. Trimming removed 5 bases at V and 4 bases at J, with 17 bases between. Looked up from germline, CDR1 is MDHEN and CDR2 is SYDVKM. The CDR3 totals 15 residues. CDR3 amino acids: CASSLEAFGGTEAFF. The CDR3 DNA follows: TGTGCCAGCAGTCTAGAGGCCTTCGGTGGCACTGAAGCTTTCTTT. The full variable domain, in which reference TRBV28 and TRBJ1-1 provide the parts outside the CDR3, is DVKVTQSSRYLVKRTGEKVFLECVQDMDHENMFWYRQDPGLGLRLIYFSYDVKMKEKGDIPEGYSVSREKKERFSLILESASTNQTSMYLCASSLEAFGGTEAFFGQGTRLTVV.

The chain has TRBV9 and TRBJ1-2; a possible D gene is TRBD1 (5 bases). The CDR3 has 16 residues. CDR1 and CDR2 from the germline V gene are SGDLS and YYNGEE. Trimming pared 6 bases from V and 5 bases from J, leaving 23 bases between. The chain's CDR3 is CASTRSEGRLFYGYTF. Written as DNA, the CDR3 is TGTGCCAGCACCCGTTCGGAGGGGCGCTTATTTTATGGCTACACCTTC.